Each of the 22 T cell receptor beta chains below was sequenced from the same sample in a study of blood T cells in healthy people across ages. Primed by a sample-barcoded 5' primer and a J-beta primer mix, a second PCR proceeded for about 6 to 11 cycles. MiXCR was run by TCRdb on the 5' RACE reads, yielding one entry per CDR3 protein. The repertoire holds approximately 940,000 distinct CDR3 sequences, with 40% to 60% as singletons. Material for sequencing was blood. The receptors derive from a man aged 30-40 years in good health.

V gene TRBV27 combines with J gene TRBJ1-1; the D is unclear. CDR3 length: 13 residues. Germline V gives CDR1 MNHEY, CDR2 SMNVEV (reference sequence). V lost 4 bases, J lost 5 bases, and 11 bases lay in between. DNA of the CDR3: TGTGCCAGCAGTTCCTCAGCTGGGACTGAAGCTTTCTTT. It codes for CASSSSAGTEAFF.

In this sample, this clonotype turned up a few times. V usage is TRBV12-3 or TRBV12-4 and J usage is TRBJ1-2; a possible D gene is TRBD1 (6 bases). V dropped 1 base and J dropped 7 bases, with 16 bases sitting between them. This CDR3 has 15 amino acids. CDR3 in amino acids: CASSLEITGQPGYTF. In DNA form, the CDR3 reads TGTGCCAGCAGTTTAGAGATAACGGGACAACCTGGCTACACCTTC.

The genes are TRBV20-1 and TRBJ1-5; D is perhaps TRBD1 (6 bases). CDR1 and CDR2 (germline): DFQATT, SNEGSKA (reference sequence). Trimming took 5 bases from V and 2 from J, leaving 10 bases between them. The CDR3 is made up of 13 amino acids. The CDR3 sequence is CSAGGRGNQPQHF. The CDR3 DNA reads TGCAGTGCTGGGGGGCGCGGCAATCAGCCCCAGCATTTT.

J is TRBJ2-6 and V is TRBV3-1, with a possible D match to TRBD2 (5 bases). Trimming removed 0 bases from V and 0 bases from J, with 15 bases in between. Germline assignment: CDR1 LGHDT and CDR2 YNNKEL (reference sequence). The CDR3 totals 19 residues. The CDR3 DNA reads as TGTGCCAGCAGCCAAGACAGACCGACGGGGATCTCTGGGGCCAACGTCCTGACTTTC. Its protein product is CASSQDRPTGISGANVLTF.

Remarks on this clonotype: A read error may account for a junction end that differs from germline. The chain couples TRBV20-1 to TRBJ2-7, with a weak D call TRBD2 (6 bases). Matching the DNA end better, TRBJ2-5 makes the J call doubtful. CDR1 DFQATT and CDR2 SNEGSKA come from the germline V gene (reference sequence). The CDR3 length is 14 residues. CDR3 DNA sequence: TGCACTGCTAATCGGAGGGGCCGAGGAGAGACCCAGTACTTC. Residues: CTANRRGRGETQYF.

The rearrangement joins TRBV6-5 to TRBJ1-2; the match to TRBD1 covers 7 bases. The junction had 7 bases not matched to a gene; V was cut back by 4 bases and J by 2 bases. The germline V gene has CDR1 MNHEY and CDR2 SVGAGI. CDR3 length equals 15 residues. The CDR3 reads CASSSHADRNYGYTF. The DNA of the CDR3 is TGTGCCAGCAGTTCCCATGCGGACAGGAACTATGGCTACACCTTC.

CDR3 sequence (DNA): TGTGCCAGCAGCTTAGGGTCCAATGACAGGGCAGATACGCAGTATTTT. This codes for CASSLGSNDRADTQYF. V usage is TRBV7-6 and J usage is TRBJ2-3; 7 nucleotides align to TRBD1. The CDR3 extends over 16 amino acids. Germline values: CDR1 SGHVS, CDR2 FNYEAQ. The V and J ends lost 1 base and 4 bases, in that order; junction bases with no gene match: 8.

This clonotype was found a few times. This chain links TRBV7-6 with TRBJ2-5, with D perhaps matching TRBD1 (6 bases). The better agreement between TRBJ2-7 and the DNA end casts doubt on the J call. CDR1 and CDR2 from the germline V gene are SGHVS and FNYEAQ. The length of the CDR3 is 14 residues. The CDR3 here is CASSFEQGSYEQYF. DNA for the CDR3: TGTGCCAGCAGCTTTGAACAGGGTTCCTACGAGCAGTACTTC.

J is TRBJ2-5 and V is TRBV9; 8 bases are shared with TRBD2. The CDR3 contains 16 residues. Trimming at V came to 5 bases and at J to 1 base, leaving 10 bases not matched to a gene. The germline V gene has CDR1 SGDLS and CDR2 YYNGEE. This CDR3 reads CASSPGNSGTQETQYF. In nucleotides, the CDR3 is TGTGCCAGCAGTCCAGGTAATAGCGGGACCCAAGAGACCCAGTACTTC.

This clonotype was recorded a few times. The V call is TRBV7-8, the J call TRBJ2-7; perhaps TRBD1 as D (5 bases). The CDR3 extends over 16 amino acids. CDR1 is SGHVS, CDR2 FQNEAQ, per germline. Trimming took 3 bases from V and 1 from J, leaving 16 bases between them. In DNA, the CDR3 is TGTGCCAGCAGCTTTTTCGCACGGCAGGGATCCTACGAGCAGTACTTC. Translated: CASSFFARQGSYEQYF.

This clonotype was detected a few times. The chain uses TRBV25-1 and TRBJ2-1; 9 bases match TRBD2. The length of the CDR3 is 14 residues. Germline CDR1 is MGHDK and CDR2 is SYGVNS. V lost 2 bases, J lost 4 bases, and 0 bases stayed unmatched. The DNA of the CDR3 is TGTGCCAGCAGTGAAAGCGGGAGGTACAATGAGCAGTTCTTC. Protein sequence: CASSESGRYNEQFF.

The chain employs TRBV7-2 and TRBJ2-3, with TRBD2 identical over 7 bases. The CDR3 is made up of 14 amino acids. Germline V CDR1 and CDR2: SGHTA, FQGNSA. J gave up 6 bases and V 5 bases, and 8 bases lay outside the gene matches. The CDR3 nucleotides are TGTGCCAGCAGCCGGAGACTAGCATACGATACGCAGTATTTT. Its translation: CASSRRLAYDTQYF.

The gene calls are TRBV13 and TRBJ2-4; no clear D. This CDR3 has 16 amino acids. The germline V and J ends were trimmed by 1 base and 1 base, with 11 bases remaining between them. The germline V gene encodes CDR1 PRHDT and CDR2 FYEKMQ (reference sequence). The CDR3 protein is CASSLVAGWAKNIQYF. The CDR3 DNA sequence: TGTGCCAGCAGCTTAGTCGCCGGGTGGGCCAAAAACATTCAGTACTTC.

The V call is TRBV20-1, the J call TRBJ2-1, with TRBD2 identical over 8 bases. The germline V gene encodes CDR1 DFQATT and CDR2 SNEGSKA (reference sequence). Trimming cost V 5 bases and J 7 bases; bases outside gene matches: 16. CDR3 length: 16 amino acids. The CDR3 sequence: CSAQPLPGGPGNEQFF. CDR3 nucleotide sequence: TGCAGTGCTCAACCTCTGCCGGGGGGGCCGGGAAATGAGCAGTTCTTC.

CDR3 region: CASSLADSTDTQYF. The CDR3 DNA follows: TGCGCCAGCAGCTTGGCAGACTCCACAGATACGCAGTATTTT. The chain recombines TRBV5-1 with TRBJ2-3, with D unresolved. Germline V gives CDR1 SGHRS, CDR2 YFSETQ. The CDR3 spans 14 residues. V lost 0 bases to trimming and J lost 2 bases, with 7 bases between them.

This chain links TRBV3-1 with TRBJ1-4; D remains unclear. This CDR3 contains 16 residues. CDR1 is LGHDT, CDR2 YNNKEL, per germline (reference sequence). V lost 6 bases and J 0 bases, leaving 14 bases between the germline ends. The CDR3 reads CASSKTFVATNEKLFF. The CDR3, as DNA: TGTGCCAGCAGTAAGACGTTTGTTGCAACTAATGAAAAACTGTTTTTT.

This clonotype was seen only a few times. The rearrangement links TRBV9 to TRBJ2-7; TRBD1 matches 7 bases. The V gene's germline CDR1 is SGDLS and CDR2 YYNGEE. There are 14 residues in the CDR3. V lost 3 bases, J lost 3 bases, and 6 bases stayed unmatched. CDR3 DNA sequence: TGTGCCAGCAGCGGGACAGGCGACCTCTACGAGCAGTACTTC. It codes for CASSGTGDLYEQYF. Complete variable domain (other parts from reference TRBV9 and TRBJ2-7): DSGVTQTPKHLITATGQRVTLRCSPRSGDLSVYWYQQSLDQGLQFLIQYYNGEERAKGNILERFSAQQFPDLHSELNLSSLELGDSALYFCASSGTGDLYEQYFGPGTRLTVT.

V usage is TRBV6-2 or TRBV6-3 and J usage is TRBJ2-4; tentative D call: TRBD2 (6 bases). The J call may be in error: the DNA end matches TRBJ2-7 better. Germline CDR1 is MNHEY and CDR2 is SVGEGT. The CDR3 is 17 residues long. For the CDR3, the DNA is TGTGCCAGCAGTTACTCGATAGGACTACCTAACATCTACGAGCAGTACTTC. Translated: CASSYSIGLPNIYEQYF.

This chain links TRBV29-1 with TRBJ2-1, with D maybe TRBD1 (6 bases). This CDR3 contains 15 residues. Germline lookup yields CDR1 SQVTM and CDR2 ANQGSEA. Between the trimmed V and J ends, which lost 3 bases and 1 base, there was a span of 13 bases. The CDR3, as DNA: TGCAGCGTTGAGTTTCCGGACAGTTCCTACAATGAGCAGTTCTTC. It is translated as CSVEFPDSSYNEQFF.

This clonotype showed up many times. The chain is built from TRBV4-1 and TRBJ2-1; TRBD1 agrees at 7 bases. Germline values: CDR1 MGHRA, CDR2 YSYEKL. The CDR3 is 14 residues long. V shed 2 bases and J 5 bases; nucleotides not matched to a gene: 3. CDR3 loop: CASSQRDRDNEQFF. CDR3 in DNA: TGCGCCAGCAGCCAAAGGGACAGAGACAATGAGCAGTTCTTC.

V usage is TRBV7-2 and J usage is TRBJ2-3, with D perhaps assigned TRBD1 or TRBD2 (5 bases each). V was pared by 2 bases and J by 0 bases, with 15 bases between. Germline V gives CDR1 SGHTA, CDR2 FQGNSA. The CDR3 loop spans 17 amino acids. CDR3 bases: TGTGCCAGCAGCTTATTGGGGGTAGACATTAGCACAGATACGCAGTATTTT. Protein: CASSLLGVDISTDTQYF.

A few counts support this clonotype. The J gene is TRBJ1-3, the V gene TRBV4-1, with no clear D. The CDR3 contains 16 residues. CDR1 and CDR2 from the germline V gene are MGHRA and YSYEKL. Trimming cost V 0 bases and J 0 bases, with 9 bases left between them. This CDR3 is CASSQESAVSGNTIYF. In DNA form, the CDR3 reads TGCGCCAGCAGCCAAGAATCGGCAGTCTCTGGAAACACCATATATTTT.